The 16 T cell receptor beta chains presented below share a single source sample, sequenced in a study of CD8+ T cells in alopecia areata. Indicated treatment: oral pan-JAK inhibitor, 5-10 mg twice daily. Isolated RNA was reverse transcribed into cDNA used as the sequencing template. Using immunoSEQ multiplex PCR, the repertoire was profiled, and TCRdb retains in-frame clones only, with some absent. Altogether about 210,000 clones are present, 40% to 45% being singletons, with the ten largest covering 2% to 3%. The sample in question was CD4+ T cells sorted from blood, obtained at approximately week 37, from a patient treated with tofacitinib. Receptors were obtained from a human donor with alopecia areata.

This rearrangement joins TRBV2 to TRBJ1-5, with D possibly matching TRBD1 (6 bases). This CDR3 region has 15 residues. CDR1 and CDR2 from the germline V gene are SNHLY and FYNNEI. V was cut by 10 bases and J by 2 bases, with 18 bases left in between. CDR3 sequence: CATQGLGGRNQPQHF. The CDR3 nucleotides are TGTGCCACCCAAGGATTAGGGGGTCGCAATCAGCCCCAGCATTTT.

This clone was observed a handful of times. This CDR3 is CASSQSAAKNIQYF. DNA of the CDR3: TGTGCCAGCAGCCAATCCGCCGCCAAAAACATTCAGTACTTC. V usage is TRBV16 and J usage is TRBJ2-4; D uncertain. The germline V and J ends were trimmed by 0 bases and 1 base, with 4 bases remaining between them. Germline CDR1 KGHSY, CDR2 FQNENV. The CDR3 length is 14 residues.

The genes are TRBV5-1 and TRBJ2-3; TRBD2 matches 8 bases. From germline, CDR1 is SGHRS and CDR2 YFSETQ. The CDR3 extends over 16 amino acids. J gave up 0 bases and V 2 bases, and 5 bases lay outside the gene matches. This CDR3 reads CASSFELAASTDTQYF. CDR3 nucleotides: TGCGCCAGCAGCTTCGAACTAGCGGCTAGCACAGATACGCAGTATTTT. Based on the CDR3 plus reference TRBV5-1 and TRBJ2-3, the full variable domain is KAGVTQTPRYLIKTRGQQVTLSCSPISGHRSVSWYQQTPGQGLQFLFEYFSETQRNKGNFPGRFSGRQFSNSRSEMNVSTLELGDSALYLCASSFELAASTDTQYFGPGTRLTVL.

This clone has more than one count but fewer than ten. CDR3 protein: CASSQSTGPADTQYF. CDR3 nucleotides: TGTGCCAGCAGCCAATCGACAGGGCCGGCAGATACGCAGTATTTT. The J gene is TRBJ2-3, the V gene TRBV9; 7 bases are a match to TRBD1. The ends lost 4 bases at V and 4 bases at J; junction bases unmatched: 9. Germline values: CDR1 SGDLS, CDR2 YYNGEE. CDR3 size: 15 residues. Combining the CDR3 with reference TRBV9 and TRBJ2-3 gives the whole variable domain DSGVTQTPKHLITATGQRVTLRCSPRSGDLSVYWYQQSLDQGLQFLIQYYNGEERAKGNILERFSAQQFPDLHSELNLSSLELGDSALYFCASSQSTGPADTQYFGPGTRLTVL.

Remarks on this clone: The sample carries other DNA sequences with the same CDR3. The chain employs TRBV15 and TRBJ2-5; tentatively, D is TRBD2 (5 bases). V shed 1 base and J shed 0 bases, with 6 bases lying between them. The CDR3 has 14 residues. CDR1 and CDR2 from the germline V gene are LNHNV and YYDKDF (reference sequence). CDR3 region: CATSRAGNQETQYF. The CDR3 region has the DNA TGTGCCACCAGCAGAGCCGGGAACCAAGAGACCCAGTACTTC.

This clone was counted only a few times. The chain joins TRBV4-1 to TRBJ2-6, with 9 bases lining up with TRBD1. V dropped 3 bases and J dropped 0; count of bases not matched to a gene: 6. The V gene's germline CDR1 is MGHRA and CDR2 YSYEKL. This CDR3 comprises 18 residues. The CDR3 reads CASSHKTTGGSGANVLTF. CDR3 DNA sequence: TGCGCCAGCAGCCACAAAACGACAGGGGGCTCTGGGGCCAACGTCCTGACTTTC.

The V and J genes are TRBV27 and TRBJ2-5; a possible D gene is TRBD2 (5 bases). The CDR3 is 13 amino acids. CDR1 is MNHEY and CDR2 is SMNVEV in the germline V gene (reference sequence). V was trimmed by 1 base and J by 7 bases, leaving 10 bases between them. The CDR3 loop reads CASSLFRGRTQYF. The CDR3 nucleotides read TGTGCCAGCAGTTTATTCCGAGGGAGGACCCAGTACTTC.

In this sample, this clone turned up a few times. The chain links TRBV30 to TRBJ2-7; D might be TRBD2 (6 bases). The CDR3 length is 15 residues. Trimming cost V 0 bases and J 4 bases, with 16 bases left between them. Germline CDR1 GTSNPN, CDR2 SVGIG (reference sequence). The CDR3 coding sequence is TGTGCCTGGAGTGTATCCAATCGGAGGGGTTACGAGCAGTACTTC. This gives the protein CAWSVSNRRGYEQYF.

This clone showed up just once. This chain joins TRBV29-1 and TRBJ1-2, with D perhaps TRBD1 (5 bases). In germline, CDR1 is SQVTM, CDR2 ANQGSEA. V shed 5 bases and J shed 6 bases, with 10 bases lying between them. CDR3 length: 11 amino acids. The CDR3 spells CSVRGTDGYTF. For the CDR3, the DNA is TGCAGCGTTCGGGGGACGGATGGCTACACCTTC.

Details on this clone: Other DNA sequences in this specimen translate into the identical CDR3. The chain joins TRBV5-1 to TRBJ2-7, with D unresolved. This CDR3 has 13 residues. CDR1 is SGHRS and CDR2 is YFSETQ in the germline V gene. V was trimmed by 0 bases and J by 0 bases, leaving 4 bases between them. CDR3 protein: CASSLGSSYEQYF. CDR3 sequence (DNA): TGCGCCAGCAGCTTGGGGAGCTCCTACGAGCAGTACTTC. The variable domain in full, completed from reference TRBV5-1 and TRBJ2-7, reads KAGVTQTPRYLIKTRGQQVTLSCSPISGHRSVSWYQQTPGQGLQFLFEYFSETQRNKGNFPGRFSGRQFSNSRSEMNVSTLELGDSALYLCASSLGSSYEQYFGPGTRLTVT.

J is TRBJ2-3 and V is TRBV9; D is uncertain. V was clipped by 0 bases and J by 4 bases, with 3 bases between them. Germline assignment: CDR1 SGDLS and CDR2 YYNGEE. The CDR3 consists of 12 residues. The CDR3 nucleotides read TGTGCCAGCAGCGTAGGGTCAGATACGCAGTATTTT. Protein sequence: CASSVGSDTQYF. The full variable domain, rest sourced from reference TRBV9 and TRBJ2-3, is DSGVTQTPKHLITATGQRVTLRCSPRSGDLSVYWYQQSLDQGLQFLIQYYNGEERAKGNILERFSAQQFPDLHSELNLSSLELGDSALYFCASSVGSDTQYFGPGTRLTVL.

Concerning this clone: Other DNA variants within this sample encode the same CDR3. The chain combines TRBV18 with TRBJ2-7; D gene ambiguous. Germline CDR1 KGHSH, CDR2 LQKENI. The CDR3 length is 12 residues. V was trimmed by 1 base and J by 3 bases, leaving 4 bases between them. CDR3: CASSPRGYEQYF. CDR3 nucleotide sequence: TGTGCCAGCTCACCACGAGGCTACGAGCAGTACTTC.

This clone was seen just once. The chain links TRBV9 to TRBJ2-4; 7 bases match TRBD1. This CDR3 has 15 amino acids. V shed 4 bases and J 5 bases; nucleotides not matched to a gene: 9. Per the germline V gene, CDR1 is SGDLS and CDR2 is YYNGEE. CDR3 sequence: CASSRRQGPENIQYF. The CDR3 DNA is TGTGCCAGCAGCAGACGACAGGGTCCCGAAAACATTCAGTACTTC.

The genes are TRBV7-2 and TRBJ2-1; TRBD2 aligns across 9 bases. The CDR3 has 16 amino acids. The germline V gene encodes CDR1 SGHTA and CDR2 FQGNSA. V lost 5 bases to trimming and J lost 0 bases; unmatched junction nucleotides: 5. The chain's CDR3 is CASSTLAGRSYNEQFF. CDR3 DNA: TGTGCCAGCAGCACACTAGCGGGCCGCTCCTACAATGAGCAGTTCTTC.

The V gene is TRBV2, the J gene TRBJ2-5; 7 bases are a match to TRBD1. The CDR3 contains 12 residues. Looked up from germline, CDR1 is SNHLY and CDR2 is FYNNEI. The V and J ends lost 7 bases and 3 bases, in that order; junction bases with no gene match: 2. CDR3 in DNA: TGTGCCAGCAAAGGGACAGAAGAGACCCAGTACTTC. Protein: CASKGTEETQYF.

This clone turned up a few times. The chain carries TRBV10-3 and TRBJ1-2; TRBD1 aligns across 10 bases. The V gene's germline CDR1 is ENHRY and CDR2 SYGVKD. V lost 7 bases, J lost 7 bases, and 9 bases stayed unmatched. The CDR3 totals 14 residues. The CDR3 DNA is TGTGCCATCACCCACGGACAGGGGGATGGTGGCTACACCTTC. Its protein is CAITHGQGDGGYTF.